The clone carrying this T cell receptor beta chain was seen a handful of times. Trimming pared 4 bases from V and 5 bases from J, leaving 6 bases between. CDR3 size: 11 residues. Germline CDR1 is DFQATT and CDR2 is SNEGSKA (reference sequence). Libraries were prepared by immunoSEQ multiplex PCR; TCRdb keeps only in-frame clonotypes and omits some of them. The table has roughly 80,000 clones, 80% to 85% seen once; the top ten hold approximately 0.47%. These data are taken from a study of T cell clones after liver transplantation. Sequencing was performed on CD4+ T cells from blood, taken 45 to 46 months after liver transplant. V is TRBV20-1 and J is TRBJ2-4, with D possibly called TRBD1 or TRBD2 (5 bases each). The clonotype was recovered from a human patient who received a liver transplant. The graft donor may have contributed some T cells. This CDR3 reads CSATGQNIQYF. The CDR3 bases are TGCAGTGCTACGGGACAAAACATTCAGTACTTC.